This TCR beta chain was identified in a study of T cell responses to AZD1222 COVID-19 vaccine. The CDR3 length is 15 residues. Germline V CDR1 and CDR2: LNHDA, SQIVND (reference sequence). The V and J ends lost 4 bases and 3 bases respectively, with 15 bases between them. Produced via immunoSEQ multiplex PCR; TCRdb's table is partial and in-frame only. Of 130,000 to 150,000 clones in the sample, about 92% are singletons; the top ten hold 1.9%. Study outcomes and limitations: Donor demographics were predominantly white British with a female majority; clonal diversity may be underestimated.

Regarding this clone: Its target is not known.

The material sequenced was peripheral blood, taken on day 0 of AZD1222 vaccination. This clonotype was sampled from an adult in good health. V gene TRBV19 combines with J gene TRBJ1-1, with D unclear. CDR3 in amino acids: CASSTEAMWDTEAFF. The CDR3 bases are TGTGCCAGTAGTACCGAAGCGATGTGGGACACTGAAGCTTTCTTT.